Presented here are 13 T cell receptor beta chains from one specimen sequenced in a study of T cell clonality in common variable immunodeficiency. Study outcomes and limitations: In common variable immunodeficiency, TCR beta chains reportedly carried fewer deletions and N-nucleotide insertions.

Antigen specificity for these receptors is unknown. The protocol was immunoSEQ multiplex PCR, while the TCRdb copy is restricted to in-frame clones and leaves out a portion. This sample carries approximately 20,000 clones, none of them present only once. The sequenced sample consisted of peripheral blood mononuclear cells. The receptor source for this set is a human donor with common variable immunodeficiency.

Ten or more counts support this clone. The read terminates 3 residues before the CDR3 end, so the remaining end is supplied by the germline J gene. The genes are TRBV5-5 and TRBJ1-2, with D possibly being TRBD1 (5 bases). CDR1 SGHKS and CDR2 YYEKEE come from the germline V gene (reference sequence). The CDR3 is 15 amino acids. V was shortened by 2 bases and J by 5 bases, with 16 bases between the two germline ends. Partial CDR3 DNA: TGTGCCAGCAGCTTCTCCCAGGGCGGCGCTTATGGC. Its protein product is CASSFSQGGAYG. The full CDR3 sequence reads CASSFSQGGAYGYTF.

This clone was seen repeatedly, ten times or more. The sequenced CDR3 bases are TGTGCCAGCAGCCCACCGGGGGATTTTCACACTGAA. It codes for CASSPPGDFHTE. The full CDR3 sequence reads CASSPPGDFHTEAFF. The V gene is TRBV7-9, the J gene TRBJ1-1, with a weak D call TRBD1 (5 bases). The read ends 3 residues early relative to the CDR3; the germline J gene fills the gap. CDR1 and CDR2 (germline): SEHNR, FQNEAQ (reference sequence). The CDR3 runs 15 residues. Between the trimmed V and J ends, which lost 5 bases and 3 bases, there was a span of 16 bases. The variable domain in full, completed from reference TRBV7-9 and TRBJ1-1, reads DTGVSQNPRHKITKRGQNVTFRCDPISEHNRLYWYRQTLGQGPEFLTYFQNEAQLEKSRLLSDRFSAERPKGSFSTLEIQRTEQGDSAMYLCASSPPGDFHTEAFFGQGTRLTVV.

This clone was counted at least ten times. The read falls 3 residues short of the CDR3 end, and the missing part is taken from the germline J gene. The chain combines TRBV19 with TRBJ1-5; 8 nucleotides agree with TRBD1. Trimming removed 6 bases from V and 4 bases from J; junction bases left unmatched: 8. The CDR3 extends over 15 amino acids. The germline gives CDR1 LNHDA, CDR2 SQIVND (reference sequence). The part of the CDR3 DNA that was read is TGTGCCAGTAGGATGGACAGGGAAGGGAATCAGCCC. This codes for CASRMDREGNQP. The entire CDR3 protein is CASRMDREGNQPQHF.

Ten or more counts support this clone. A junction end diverges from the germline sequence, so it may reflect a read error. The CDR3 is cut off 3 residues early in the read; its end comes from the germline J gene. V gene TRBV6-1 combines with J gene TRBJ2-5, with TRBD1 identical over 8 bases. The CDR3 covers 16 residues. Germline V gene data show CDR1 as MNHNS and CDR2 as SASEGT. The chain's CDR3 is CASREAGTGLKETQYF. CDR3 bases read: TGTGCCAGCAGGGAAGCCGGGACAGGACTCAAGGAGACC.

In this sample, this clone turned up many times. The read stops 3 residues short of the end of the CDR3; the missing end is completed from the germline J gene. This same CDR3 is encoded by further DNA sequences in the sample. The chain combines TRBV7-2 with TRBJ2-5; 13 bases are shared with TRBD2. Germline V gene sequence: CDR1 SGHTA, CDR2 FQGNSA. With 1 base clipped from V and 5 bases from J, the junction kept 1 base outside the gene matches. This CDR3 is 15 amino acids long. CDR3 protein: CASSLGLAGGETQYF. The DNA read from the CDR3 is TGTGCCAGCAGCTTAGGACTAGCGGGGGGCGAGACC.

Remarks on this clone: Coverage ceases 3 residues before the CDR3 finishes, and the germline J gene fills in the end. This chain uses TRBV20-1 with TRBJ2-5, with a tentative D call TRBD1 (5 bases). V was clipped by 0 bases and J by 1 base, with 12 bases between them. Per the germline V gene, CDR1 is DFQATT and CDR2 is SNEGSKA (reference sequence). There are 15 residues in the CDR3. The covered CDR3 bases are TGCAGTGCTAGAGATGGTAGCAGGGCCCAAGAGACC. This encodes CSARDGSRAQET. The complete CDR3 reads CSARDGSRAQETQYF.

The sample holds a few counts of this clone. Read data end 3 residues before the CDR3 end; the end is taken from the germline J gene. The chain links TRBV20-1 to TRBJ2-1; 9 nucleotides match TRBD2. J was trimmed by 7 bases and V by 5 bases; bases with no gene match: 9. The CDR3 is made up of 14 amino acids. Germline-derived CDR1 and CDR2 are DFQATT and SNEGSKA (reference sequence). CDR3 region: CSAGLALSVNEQFF. Incomplete CDR3 DNA: TGCAGTGCTGGACTAGCGTTGAGTGTTAATGAG.

This clone has at least ten counts. The CDR3 end lies 3 residues beyond the end of the read and is filled in from the germline J gene. The rearrangement links TRBV27 to TRBJ2-1, with 9 nucleotides matching TRBD2. The J segment lost 4 bases and the V segment lost 7 bases, leaving 5 bases of the junction unmatched. Germline V CDR1 and CDR2: MNHEY, SMNVEV (reference sequence). The CDR3 has 14 amino acids. This chain's CDR3 is CASKASGIYNEQFF. The sequenced part of the CDR3 DNA is TGTGCCAGCAAAGCTAGCGGGATATACAATGAG.

This clone was seen many times. The read stops 3 residues short of the end of the CDR3; the missing end is completed from the germline J gene. The V gene is TRBV6-1, the J gene TRBJ2-7; 9 nucleotides line up with TRBD1. This CDR3 spans 14 amino acids. Per germline, CDR1 MNHNS and CDR2 SASEGT. The V and J ends lost 1 base and 4 bases, in that order; junction bases with no gene match: 2. CDR3 bases read: TGTGCCAGCAGTGAAGGGACAGGGGCGTACGAG. Translation: CASSEGTGAYE. The entire CDR3 protein is CASSEGTGAYEQYF.

This clone ranks as medium-sized. The DNA read from the CDR3 is TGTGCCAGCAGCGCCACTAGCGGGGAAGCCACAGATACG. It codes for CASSATSGEATDT. The full CDR3 is CASSATSGEATDTQYF. The V and J genes are TRBV7-3 and TRBJ2-3, with 10 bases fitting TRBD2. Read coverage stops 3 residues before the CDR3 terminus; the germline J gene supplies the remainder. V trimming: 5 bases; J trimming: 2 bases; junction bases outside the gene matches: 7. The CDR3 length is 16 residues. Germline V gene sequence: CDR1 SGHTA, CDR2 FQGTGA.

This clone was found many times. Sequencing ends 3 residues short of the CDR3 end; the germline J gene provides the rest. J is TRBJ1-6 and V is TRBV30; 11 nucleotides align to TRBD1. V was pared by 0 bases and J by 9 bases, with 1 base of the junction left unmatched. This CDR3 contains 14 residues. From germline, CDR1 is GTSNPN and CDR2 SVGIG (reference sequence). The CDR3 DNA, read in part, is TGTGCCTGGAGTGTAGGGACAGGGGGTTCACCC. Its protein product is CAWSVGTGGSP. The entire CDR3 reads CAWSVGTGGSPLHF.

This clone was picked up many times. Read data end 3 residues before the CDR3 end; the end is taken from the germline J gene. The J gene is TRBJ2-4, the V gene TRBV20-1, with D perhaps matching TRBD1 (5 bases). V lost 5 bases to trimming and J lost 6 bases, with 14 bases between them. The CDR3 is made up of 13 amino acids. CDR1 is DFQATT and CDR2 is SNEGSKA in the germline V gene (reference sequence). CDR3 bases read: TGCAGTGCTCGCTGGACATCGGCAAACATT. It is translated as CSARWTSANI. The whole CDR3 protein is CSARWTSANIQYF.

As regards this clone: A much larger clone differs by one base, so this may be a read error. The read terminates 3 residues ahead of where the CDR3 ends, so the germline J gene completes it. The gene calls are TRBV7-9 and TRBJ1-2; D is unclear. The CDR3 loop spans 12 amino acids. Germline V lookup: CDR1 SEHNR, CDR2 FQNEAQ (reference sequence). The CDR3 region is CSSSSDFYGYTF. CDR3 DNA (partial): TGTTCCAGCAGCTCGGACTTTTATGGC.